Below are 26 T cell receptor beta chains sequenced from a single sample in a study of blood T cell repertoires in COVID-19. Sequenced by immunoSEQ multiplex PCR; TCRdb stores in-frame clones only, minus some. The profile shows some 47,000 clones, roughly 80% of them singletons. Sequenced: peripheral blood. These receptors originate from a human donor in a cohort sampled during active COVID-19.

This chain joins TRBV6-5 and TRBJ1-6; D gene unclear. The V gene lost 0 bases and the J gene lost 3 bases, with 6 bases spanning the gap. CDR1 and CDR2 (germline): MNHEY, SVGAGI. The CDR3 is made up of 15 amino acids. DNA of the CDR3: TGTGCCAGCAGTTACTCGTCACACTATAATTCACCCCTCCACTTT. Protein product: CASSYSSHYNSPLHF.

J is TRBJ2-3 and V is TRBV7-6, with D maybe TRBD1 (5 bases). The length of the CDR3 is 17 residues. Between the trimmed V and J ends, which lost 2 bases and 0 bases, there was a span of 15 bases. The germline V gene has CDR1 SGHVS and CDR2 FNYEAQ. The CDR3 nucleotides are TGTGCCAGCAGCTTAACAGGTTTTGGCACTAGCACAGATACGCAGTATTTT. This encodes CASSLTGFGTSTDTQYF.

The chain recombines TRBV27 with TRBJ1-4; unclear D gene. Germline values: CDR1 MNHEY, CDR2 SMNVEV (reference sequence). Between the trimmed V and J ends, which lost 2 bases and 0 bases, there was a span of 7 bases. CDR3 length equals 15 residues. In DNA, the CDR3 is TGTGCCAGCAGTTTACTCCGTGCAACTAATGAAAAACTGTTTTTT. Its translation is CASSLLRATNEKLFF.

This chain connects TRBV27 to TRBJ1-5, with D possibly TRBD1 on 6 matching bases. The length of the CDR3 is 14 residues. From germline, CDR1 is MNHEY and CDR2 SMNVEV (reference sequence). V lost 6 bases and J 2 bases, leaving 11 bases between the germline ends. The CDR3 DNA follows: TGTGCCAGCAGCCGAACAGGGCGCAATCAGCCCCAGCATTTT. This codes for CASSRTGRNQPQHF.

The chain links TRBV27 to TRBJ1-6; D possibly corresponds to TRBD1 (5 bases). The V gene lost 7 bases and the J gene lost 5 bases, with 12 bases spanning the gap. CDR1 is MNHEY, CDR2 SMNVEV, per germline (reference sequence). There are 14 residues in the CDR3. CDR3 DNA sequence: TGTGCCAGCACCTCCAGGGCCCATAATTCACCCCTCCACTTT. This translates into CASTSRAHNSPLHF.

The chain links TRBV29-1 to TRBJ2-3, with D perhaps matching TRBD2 (7 bases). Deletions cut 3 bases from V and 2 bases from J, with 12 bases between. The CDR3 spans 14 residues. Germline CDR1 is SQVTM and CDR2 is ANQGSEA. The CDR3 sequence: CSVEAGAPTDTQYF. Written as DNA, the CDR3 is TGCAGCGTTGAGGCGGGGGCACCCACAGATACGCAGTATTTT.

V usage is TRBV2 and J usage is TRBJ2-6; D ambiguous. In germline, CDR1 is SNHLY, CDR2 FYNNEI. The CDR3 length is 15 residues. V was trimmed by 3 bases and J by 0 bases, leaving 6 bases between them. CDR3 loop: CASSDWASGANVLTF. The CDR3 DNA sequence: TGTGCCAGCAGTGACTGGGCCTCTGGGGCCAACGTCCTGACTTTC.

This clone turned up a few times. The rearrangement links TRBV20-1 to TRBJ1-4; the D gene is possibly TRBD1 (5 bases). CDR1 is DFQATT and CDR2 is SNEGSKA in the germline V gene (reference sequence). The CDR3 consists of 11 residues. The V end was cut by 5 bases, the J end by 6 bases, with 7 bases between. The CDR3 DNA reads as TGCAGTGCTGGACACGATGAAAAACTGTTTTTT. It translates to CSAGHDEKLFF.

The chain recombines TRBV9 with TRBJ1-2, with a possible D match to TRBD1 (6 bases). CDR1 is SGDLS and CDR2 is YYNGEE in the germline V gene. Trimming removed 0 bases at V and 7 bases at J, with 19 bases between. The CDR3 is made up of 16 amino acids. Here the CDR3 DNA reads TGTGCCAGCAGCGTAGGCCCAACAGGGTCGGAGAGTGGCTACACCTTC. Amino acids: CASSVGPTGSESGYTF.

This clone occurred a few times. The rearrangement joins TRBV15 to TRBJ1-6; 7 bases agree with TRBD1. The germline CDR1 and CDR2 sequences are LNHNV and YYDKDF (reference sequence). Unmatched junction bases numbered 4, after V lost 4 bases and J lost 7 bases. The CDR3 is 14 amino acids. CDR3 protein: CATSKDRRNSPLHF. The CDR3 DNA reads as TGTGCCACCAGCAAGGACAGGCGAAATTCACCCCTCCACTTT.

This sequence joins TRBV2 and TRBJ1-2; D remains unclear. This CDR3 contains 13 residues. Germline V CDR1 and CDR2: SNHLY, FYNNEI. Deletions cut 3 bases from V and 4 bases from J, with 9 bases between. The CDR3, as DNA: TGTGCCAGCAGTGAGGAGAGAACCTATGGCTACACCTTC. It specifies CASSEERTYGYTF.

The chain employs TRBV10-3 and TRBJ1-1; D is unresolved. CDR1 and CDR2 (germline): ENHRY, SYGVKD. This CDR3 contains 12 residues. Trimming took 3 bases from V and 3 from J, leaving 5 bases between them. Written as DNA, the CDR3 is TGTGCCATCAGTGACGGAGACACTGAAGCTTTCTTT. Translation gives CAISDGDTEAFF.

This chain connects TRBV5-4 to TRBJ1-1; D remains ambiguous. The V end lost 3 bases, the J end lost 3 bases, and 21 bases lay between the germline ends. Germline V gene sequence: CDR1 SGHNT, CDR2 YYREEE (reference sequence). This CDR3 has 17 residues. The CDR3 here is CASSSKRENFLHTEAFF. Written as DNA, the CDR3 is TGTGCCAGCAGCTCAAAACGGGAAAACTTTCTCCACACTGAAGCTTTCTTT.

The V and J genes are TRBV6-2 or TRBV6-3 and TRBJ2-5; 8 bases agree with TRBD2. The CDR3 spans 15 residues. The germline gives CDR1 MNHEY, CDR2 SVGEGT. The V gene end was trimmed by 3 bases and the J gene end by 5 bases; junction bases not matched to a gene: 8. CDR3 DNA: TGTGCCAGCAGTTATATCGGGGGGGCCGGGGAGACCCAGTACTTC. It encodes CASSYIGGAGETQYF.

This clone was counted only a few times. This chain uses TRBV10-3 with TRBJ2-5; D is uncertain. Trimming removed 8 bases at V and 2 bases at J, with 18 bases between. This CDR3 region has 15 residues. In germline, CDR1 is ENHRY, CDR2 SYGVKD. CDR3 in DNA: TGTGCCATCGCTGGTCCGGCTAGTGGGCAAGAGACCCAGTACTTC. This gives the protein CAIAGPASGQETQYF.

J is TRBJ1-4 and V is TRBV2, with D possibly being TRBD1 (6 bases). The ends were cut back, 6 bases at V and 2 bases at J, with 10 bases in the middle. This CDR3 is 14 amino acids long. Germline V gene data show CDR1 as SNHLY and CDR2 as FYNNEI. CDR3 nucleotides: TGTGCCAGCAGGCTAGACAGGACTAATGAAAAACTGTTTTTT. Translating it yields CASRLDRTNEKLFF.

The chain joins TRBV27 to TRBJ1-2; D unclear. The V end was cut by 3 bases, the J end by 2 bases, with 7 bases between. CDR1 and CDR2 (germline): MNHEY, SMNVEV (reference sequence). CDR3 size: 13 residues. This CDR3 reads CASSLTGNYGYTF. The CDR3 DNA reads as TGTGCCAGCAGTTTGACGGGAAACTATGGCTACACCTTC.

This clone was counted only a few times. This rearrangement joins TRBV12-5 to TRBJ1-6; possible D gene TRBD1, 6 bases. The CDR3 is 13 residues long. Germline values: CDR1 LGHNT, CDR2 FRNRAP. Trimming cost V 6 bases and J 7 bases, with 10 bases left between them. CDR3 sequence (DNA): TGTGCTAGTGGAACAGGGTTCAATTCACCCCTCCACTTT. Its translation: CASGTGFNSPLHF.

The chain recombines TRBV30 with TRBJ1-3; 10 bases match TRBD1. The CDR3 has 16 residues. CDR1 is GTSNPN, CDR2 SVGIG, per germline (reference sequence). Trimming removed 0 bases from V and 2 bases from J; junction bases left unmatched: 4. Written as DNA, the CDR3 is TGTGCCTGGAGTGTTTGGGGACAGGGGACTGGAAACACCATATATTTT. Protein sequence: CAWSVWGQGTGNTIYF.

The chain carries TRBV21-1 and TRBJ2-7; the table's D call, TRBD1, has no DNA check behind it. TRBV21-1 is noted as a pseudogene. The CDR3 totals 15 residues. The CDR3 sequence: CASSKVGGWTYEQYF. As DNA, the CDR3 is TGTGCCAGCAGCAAAGTAGGGGGTTGGACCTACGAGCAGTACTTC.

The chain has TRBV19 and TRBJ1-2; 8 positions agree with TRBD1. The CDR3 runs 15 residues. Losses at the gene ends were 5 bases for V and 0 bases for J; bases not matched to a gene: 5. CDR1 is LNHDA, CDR2 SQIVND, per germline (reference sequence). CDR3 in amino acids: CASSPRTGTNYGYTF. CDR3 coding DNA: TGTGCCAGTAGTCCTCGGACAGGGACTAACTATGGCTACACCTTC.

The genes are TRBV7-2 and TRBJ2-4, with TRBD1 as a possible D gene (5 bases). V was trimmed by 4 bases and J by 0 bases, leaving 10 bases between them. Germline CDR1 and CDR2: SGHTA and FQGNSA. This CDR3 region has 15 residues. The CDR3, as DNA: TGTGCCAGCAGCTCCGTCAGGGTAGCCAAAAACATTCAGTACTTC. Translation gives CASSSVRVAKNIQYF.

This clone has only a few counts. The J gene is TRBJ1-2, the V gene TRBV6-6, with D perhaps matching TRBD1 (5 bases). Germline V CDR1 and CDR2: MNHNY, SVGAGI (reference sequence). CDR3 length: 14 amino acids. Trimming removed 4 bases from V and 8 bases from J, with 17 bases in between. The CDR3 sequence: CASSSNPREGGYTF. The CDR3 DNA reads as TGTGCCAGCAGTTCAAATCCCAGGGAAGGCGGCTACACCTTC.

The J gene is TRBJ2-2, the V gene TRBV4-3; no firm D call. This CDR3 has 16 residues. Trimming left V 1 base short and J 2 bases short, with 11 bases between. Germline CDR1 LGHNA, CDR2 YSLEER. The CDR3, as DNA: TGCGCCAGCAGCCAAGGTCGCCAGTTAAACACCGGGGAGCTGTTTTTT. This translates into CASSQGRQLNTGELFF.

This clone was found a few times. The J gene is TRBJ1-1, the V gene TRBV3-1 (or the pseudogene TRBV3-2); D unclear. This CDR3 contains 15 residues. Germline lookup yields CDR1 LGHDT and CDR2 YNNKEL (reference sequence). Trimming removed 3 bases at V and 1 base at J, with 12 bases between. CDR3 sequence: CASSHRSGPNTEAFF. CDR3 nucleotides: TGTGCCAGCAGCCACCGTAGCGGACCGAACACTGAAGCTTTCTTT.

The CDR3 region is CASSPRHTGELFF. The CDR3 coding sequence is TGTGCCAGCAGCCCCAGGCACACCGGGGAGCTGTTTTTT. The chain joins TRBV3-1 (or the pseudogene TRBV3-2) to TRBJ2-2; D ambiguous. This CDR3 is 13 amino acids long. Germline CDR1 LGHDT, CDR2 YNNKEL (reference sequence). The ends were cut back, 4 bases at V and 3 bases at J, with 6 bases in the middle.